Below are 18 T cell receptor beta chains sequenced from a single sample in a study of beta chain features in type 1 diabetes. Study outcomes and limitations: Among patients with Type 1 diabetes, TCRB CDR3s were moderately but significantly shorter in every one of the four CD4+ subsets.

As every portion of the isolated RNA was reverse transcribed, the sequencing read expressed TCRB transcripts. Here immunoSEQ multiplex PCR was the method, and the copy in TCRdb shows in-frame clones only, minus some. The sample contains 200,000 to 300,000 clones, approximately 14% of which appear only once. These receptors have no identified antigens. The sequenced sample consisted of naive CD4+ T cells from blood. The receptors stem from a man aged 25 to 40 with type 1 diabetes.

This clone appeared a few times. V is TRBV29-1 and J is TRBJ2-7; TRBD1 matches 8 bases. J gave up 1 base and V 6 bases, and 8 bases lay outside the gene matches. Looked up from germline, CDR1 is SQVTM and CDR2 is ANQGSEA. CDR3 length: 14 residues. For the CDR3, the DNA is TGCAGCGTCGTCCTTCGACAGGGGTCCTACGAGCAGTACTTC. Residues: CSVVLRQGSYEQYF.

The V call is TRBV5-1, the J call TRBJ2-7; 12 bases are shared with TRBD1. From germline, CDR1 is SGHRS and CDR2 YFSETQ. The CDR3 has 16 residues. J lost 2 bases, V lost 3 bases, and 6 bases had no gene match. The CDR3, as DNA: TGCGCCAGCAGCTCAACCGGGACAGGGGGCCCCTACGAGCAGTACTTC. Its protein product is CASSSTGTGGPYEQYF.

The CDR3: CASSLLGQLGEQYF. CDR3 nucleotide sequence: TGTGCCAGCAGCTTACTGGGACAATTGGGCGAGCAGTACTTC. The genes are TRBV13 and TRBJ2-7, with TRBD1 as a possible D gene (6 bases). CDR1 is PRHDT and CDR2 is FYEKMQ in the germline V gene (reference sequence). There are 14 residues in the CDR3. Trimming took off 2 bases at V and 6 bases at J, with 14 bases between the two ends.

This clone was detected only a few times. Different DNA sequences within this sample yield the same CDR3. This chain joins TRBV5-1 and TRBJ1-1; 9 nucleotides match TRBD1. This CDR3 is built from 14 residues. Germline values: CDR1 SGHRS, CDR2 YFSETQ. V was pared by 3 bases and J by 4 bases, with 4 bases of the junction left unmatched. The CDR3 is CASSWGQGGTEAFF. CDR3 in DNA: TGCGCCAGCAGCTGGGGACAGGGTGGCACTGAAGCTTTCTTT.

The chain employs TRBV5-4 and TRBJ1-2; tentative D call: TRBD1 (6 bases). CDR3 size: 14 residues. The V and J ends lost 0 bases and 8 bases respectively, with 14 bases between them. Germline V gives CDR1 SGHNT, CDR2 YYREEE (reference sequence). The CDR3 DNA follows: TGTGCCAGCAGCTTGGCGGGACAACGGATAGGCTACACCTTC. Its protein is CASSLAGQRIGYTF.

The chain employs TRBV2 and TRBJ2-5; 9 positions agree with TRBD1. The CDR3 loop spans 13 amino acids. CDR1 and CDR2 (germline): SNHLY, FYNNEI. J gave up 3 bases and V 9 bases, and 5 bases lay outside the gene matches. CDR3 sequence (DNA): TGTGCCAGGGGACAGGGAGGAGAAGAGACCCAGTACTTC. It is translated as CARGQGGEETQYF.

The gene calls are TRBV4-2 and TRBJ2-1, with TRBD2 matching 9 bases. The CDR3 length is 15 residues. After removal of 4 bases from V and 7 bases from J, the junction contained 8 bases not matched to a gene. Germline lookup yields CDR1 LGHNA and CDR2 YNFKEQ. Written as DNA, the CDR3 is TGTGCCAGCAGCCGTAGCGGGAGTACGGTGAATGAGCAGTTCTTC. The encoded protein is CASSRSGSTVNEQFF.

This clone was observed a handful of times. This chain links TRBV4-1 with TRBJ2-5; possibly TRBD1 for D (5 bases). CDR1 is MGHRA and CDR2 is YSYEKL in the germline V gene. The CDR3 covers 14 residues. The V end lost 1 base, the J end lost 9 bases, and 15 bases lay between the germline ends. This chain's CDR3 is CASSQGPGPGSQYF. CDR3 DNA: TGCGCCAGCAGCCAAGGGCCAGGCCCAGGGTCCCAGTACTTC.

This clone was found a few times. V usage is TRBV5-1 and J usage is TRBJ2-7; 9 nucleotides match TRBD1. The CDR3 is 18 residues long. CDR1 SGHRS and CDR2 YFSETQ come from the germline V gene. The J segment lost 4 bases and the V segment lost 3 bases, leaving 17 bases of the junction unmatched. CDR3: CASSSPGQGPSGVYEQYF. CDR3 DNA: TGCGCCAGCAGCTCGCCGGGACAGGGACCCTCCGGGGTTTACGAGCAGTACTTC.

V is TRBV5-4 and J is TRBJ1-2, with TRBD1 identical over 8 bases. The CDR3 has 12 amino acids. The J segment lost 4 bases and the V segment lost 7 bases, leaving 3 bases of the junction unmatched. Per germline, CDR1 SGHNT and CDR2 YYREEE (reference sequence). CDR3 nucleotides: TGTGCCAGCTCGGACAGGGTCTATGGCTACACCTTC. Its protein is CASSDRVYGYTF.

This chain uses TRBV6-5 with TRBJ1-1; 7 bases line up with TRBD1. Germline-derived CDR1 and CDR2 are MNHEY and SVGAGI. The CDR3 is 14 residues long. Germline trimming cut 5 bases from V and 4 bases from J; bases unmatched to any gene: 7. The CDR3: CASSPQGPVTEAFF. The CDR3 coding sequence is TGTGCCAGCAGTCCACAGGGGCCCGTCACTGAAGCTTTCTTT.

This clone was seen a few times. V and J are TRBV25-1 and TRBJ1-2, with TRBD1 matching 9 bases. Germline loops: CDR1 MGHDK, CDR2 SYGVNS. The CDR3 is made up of 16 amino acids. V was clipped by 5 bases and J by 0 bases; unmatched bases: 7. The CDR3 sequence: CASSPGGTGPNYGYTF. In DNA, the CDR3 is TGTGCCAGCAGTCCTGGGGGGACAGGGCCTAACTATGGCTACACCTTC.

The chain links TRBV5-1 to TRBJ2-3; 7 bases are a match to TRBD1. CDR1 and CDR2 (germline): SGHRS, YFSETQ. There are 15 residues in the CDR3. J lost 3 bases, V lost 7 bases, and 11 bases had no gene match. The CDR3 DNA follows: TGCGCCAGCCGGAAGGGGGCCCTCTCTACAGATACGCAGTATTTT. Residues: CASRKGALSTDTQYF.

This clone was picked up a small number of times. The J gene is TRBJ2-7, the V gene TRBV27; D might be TRBD2 (5 bases). CDR1 and CDR2 (germline): MNHEY, SMNVEV (reference sequence). V was clipped by 1 base and J by 0 bases, with 7 bases between them. The CDR3 loop spans 14 amino acids. The CDR3 reads CASSLYGSSYEQYF. DNA of the CDR3: TGTGCCAGCAGTTTATATGGGAGCTCCTACGAGCAGTACTTC.

This sequence joins TRBV29-1 and TRBJ2-3; 8 bases line up with TRBD1. V shed 3 bases and J 3 bases; nucleotides not matched to a gene: 5. Germline-derived CDR1 and CDR2 are SQVTM and ANQGSEA. The CDR3 contains 14 residues. CDR3 nucleotides: TGCAGCGTTGACGACAGGGGAGCGACAGATACGCAGTATTTT. Amino acid sequence: CSVDDRGATDTQYF.

This clone showed up just a few times. This CDR3 reads CASSPSGTGYYEQYF. Written as DNA, the CDR3 is TGTGCCAGCTCACCGTCCGGGACAGGGTACTACGAGCAGTACTTC. The chain couples TRBV18 to TRBJ2-7, with 9 bases aligning to TRBD1. Trimming cost V 3 bases and J 3 bases; bases outside gene matches: 6. Germline CDR1 and CDR2: KGHSH and LQKENI. The CDR3 sequence is 15 residues long.

This clone turned up a few times. CDR3 DNA sequence: TGTGCCAGCAGCAAAAGCGGGAGGGCCCCCACAGATACGCAGTATTTT. Translating it yields CASSKSGRAPTDTQYF. The chain links TRBV7-2 to TRBJ2-3; TRBD2 matches at 10 bases. J gave up 2 bases and V 5 bases, and 7 bases lay outside the gene matches. Germline-derived CDR1 and CDR2 are SGHTA and FQGNSA. CDR3 length: 16 amino acids.

This sequence joins TRBV18 and TRBJ1-1; a possible D gene is TRBD1 (6 bases). Germline CDR1 is KGHSH and CDR2 is LQKENI. CDR3 length: 14 residues. V was trimmed by 3 bases and J by 4 bases, leaving 12 bases between them. The DNA for the CDR3 is TGTGCCAGCTCACCCTTACAGGGCGCCACTGAAGCTTTCTTT. Its translation is CASSPLQGATEAFF.